These T cell receptor beta chains were read from a single sample in a study of blood T cell repertoires in COVID-19. Data came from immunoSEQ multiplex PCR; TCRdb stores just in-frame clones and leaves some out. Of hundreds of thousands of clones in the sample, 88% were seen once. Sequences were obtained from PBMCs or T cells enriched from blood (not recorded which). The receptors originated from a woman aged 45-60 years who had recovered from COVID-19. CDR3s include the opening cysteine and the closing phenylalanine or tryptophan. Fields, in order: D gene, clone size, V gene, J gene, CDR3 DNA, CDR3 protein. A D gene is named only where the DNA matches it firmly. The size of a clone is reported for some rows only, either as once, few or many, or as a class for expanded clones.

>.|.|TRBV4-1|TRBJ1-6
TGCGCCAGCAGCCAAGTGTCTGCCAGCTATAATTCACCCCTCCACTTT
CASSQVSASYNSPLHF
>.|.|TRBV2|TRBJ2-1
TGTGCCAGCAGTGATTTTAGGGCGGGCTCCTACAATGAGCAGTTCTTC
CASSDFRAGSYNEQFF
>.|.|TRBV28|TRBJ1-3
TGTGCCAGCGTGGGGGGGCACTCTGGAAACACCATATATTTT
CASVGGHSGNTIYF
>.|once|TRBV1|TRBJ2-7
TGCACCAGCAGCCAACAGGGAGGTGGCGAGCAGTACTTC
CTSSQQGGGEQYF
>TRBD1|.|TRBV19|TRBJ1-4
TGTGCCAGTAGTAGCGGACAGGGGGAGACTAATGAAAAACTGTTTTTT
CASSSGQGETNEKLFF
>.|.|TRBV7-2|TRBJ2-7
TGTGCCAGCAGCTTAGGCCCGGGCTACGAGCAGTACTTC
CASSLGPGYEQYF
>.|.|TRBV7-9|TRBJ1-1
TGTGCCAGCAGCTTAGCAACAGCCATGAACACTGAAGCTTTCTTT
CASSLATAMNTEAFF
>.|few|TRBV25-1|TRBJ2-1
TGTGCCAGCATGAGTGACAGTTCCCACACGAATGAGCAGTTCTTC
CASMSDSSHTNEQFF
>.|.|TRBV11-2|TRBJ1-6
TGTGCCAGCAGCTTAGGTGGGGGCTGGGATTCACCCCTCCACTTT
CASSLGGGWDSPLHF
>TRBD2|.|TRBV5-1|TRBJ2-1
TGCGCCAGCAGCTTGGACCCAGCGGGAGGGTACAATGAGCAGTTCTTC
CASSLDPAGGYNEQFF
>TRBD1|.|TRBV5-1|TRBJ1-5
TGCGCCAGCAGCCCCGGGACAGATAATCAGCCCCAGCATTTT
CASSPGTDNQPQHF
>TRBD2|.|TRBV4-2|TRBJ2-7
TGTGCCAGCAGCCAAGGACTAGCGAGTACCTACGAGCAGTACTTC
CASSQGLASTYEQYF
>.|once|TRBV7-2|TRBJ2-1
TGTGCCAGCAGCTTAGGCGGGGAGGCTGTAAATGAGCAGTTCTTC
CASSLGGEAVNEQFF
>.|many|TRBV7-2|TRBJ1-2
TGTGCCAGCAGCTTAACAGTAGACTATGGCTACACCTTC
CASSLTVDYGYTF
>TRBD2|.|TRBV5-1|TRBJ2-5
TGCGCCAGCAGCACCACTCTAGCGGGGGGTCTTGGGACCCAGTACTTC
CASSTTLAGGLGTQYF
>TRBD2|.|TRBV7-3|TRBJ2-3
TGTGCCAGCAGCTACCGGACTAGCGGGAGAGATACGCAGTATTTT
CASSYRTSGRDTQYF
>.|few|TRBV7-9|TRBJ1-2
TGTGCCACCTCGGAGACTGGCTATGGCTACACCTTC
CATSETGYGYTF
>TRBD2|.|TRBV19|TRBJ2-7
TGTGCCAGTAGTCCCCACCGAAGGGGCGGGAGTTACGAGCAGTACTTC
CASSPHRRGGSYEQYF
>.|.|TRBV10-3|TRBJ1-2
TGTGCCATCAGTGAGTCAACTGGGAGTCTAACTATGGGCTACACCTTC
CAISESTGSLTMGYTF
>.|few|TRBV7-9|TRBJ1-1
TGTGCCAGCAGCTTAGCGTCAGGAAGGGGTCAGAACACTGAAGCTTTCTTT
CASSLASGRGQNTEAFF
>.|.|TRBV19|TRBJ1-1
TGTGCCACGACGGACAGAGTGAACACTGAAGCTTTCTTT
CATTDRVNTEAFF
>.|.|TRBV28|TRBJ1-5
TGTGCCAGCAGTTTACAGGGCAATCAGCCCCAGCATTTT
CASSLQGNQPQHF
>TRBD1|.|TRBV27|TRBJ1-5
TGTGCCAGCAGTTTGGGACAGGGAGTGTATCAGCCCCAGCATTTT
CASSLGQGVYQPQHF
>TRBD1|.|TRBV11-2|TRBJ1-4
TGTGCCAGCAGCCCCCTCCGGACAGGGGGAAATGAAAAACTGTTTTTT
CASSPLRTGGNEKLFF
>.|.|TRBV19|TRBJ2-7
TGTGCCAGTAGTGTCCAGAGGGGGAACTACGAGCAGTACTTC
CASSVQRGNYEQYF
>.|once|TRBV27|TRBJ1-5
TGTGCCAGCAGTACCTCCAGGTATAGCAATCAGCCCCAGCATTTT
CASSTSRYSNQPQHF
>.|.|TRBV5-1|TRBJ2-7
TGCGCCAGCATACCCGGGACAAACCGCTACGAGCAGTACTTC
CASIPGTNRYEQYF
>.|.|TRBV24-1|TRBJ2-6
TGTGCCACCAGTGATCATTTCCCCAAACCCTCGACAGGTCGGACTGGGGCCAACGTCCTGACTTTC
CATSDHFPKPSTGRTGANVLTF
>TRBD2|once|TRBV5-1|TRBJ2-1
TGCGCCAGCAGCACCCTAGCGGGAGGGCCAAATGAGCAGTTCTTC
CASSTLAGGPNEQFF
>TRBD1|.|TRBV19|TRBJ1-4
TGTGCCAGCATGACAGGGGCCACTAATGAAAAACTGTTTTTT
CASMTGATNEKLFF
>.|.|TRBV6-5|TRBJ1-3
TGTGCCAGCAGTTACTCACAGACAGGATCTGGAAACACCATATATTTT
CASSYSQTGSGNTIYF
>TRBD2|.|TRBV7-3|TRBJ2-1
TGTGCCAGCAGCCCTGAGGCGGGAGGTAGGAATGAGCAGTTCTTC
CASSPEAGGRNEQFF
>.|.|TRBV2|TRBJ1-2
TGTGCCAGCAGTTCCAGACAGGCCAACTATGGCTACACCTTC
CASSSRQANYGYTF
>.|.|TRBV15|TRBJ2-2
TGTGCCACCAGCACCCGACAAACCGGAGGGGAAAGGGCCGGGGAGCTGTTTTTT
CATSTRQTGGERAGELFF
>TRBD2|.|TRBV6-1|TRBJ2-7
TGTGCCAGCAGTGGAGGACTAGCGGGAGCGCTCAGTCAGCAGTACTTC
CASSGGLAGALSQQYF
>TRBD2|.|TRBV4-3|TRBJ2-7
TGCGCCAGCAGCCAAGGCCCTAGCGGGAGCCCCTTCCCCTACGAGCAGTACTTC
CASSQGPSGSPFPYEQYF
>.|.|TRBV18|TRBJ2-7
TGTGCCAGCTCACCTACCGTTGGAGGGGGGGGATACGAGCAGTACTTC
CASSPTVGGGGYEQYF
>.|.|TRBV7-2|TRBJ2-1
TGTGCCAGCAGCTCCTATAGTCGGGTGGTGTTCTTC
CASSSYSRVVFF
>TRBD2|.|TRBV5-1|TRBJ2-3
TGCGCCAGCACCGGGGGGAGGGGAGGCACAGATACGCAGTATTTT
CASTGGRGGTDTQYF
>TRBD1|.|TRBV4-3|TRBJ1-4
TGCGCCAGCAGCTCAGGGGGCGCTGGAGAAAAACTGTTTTTT
CASSSGGAGEKLFF